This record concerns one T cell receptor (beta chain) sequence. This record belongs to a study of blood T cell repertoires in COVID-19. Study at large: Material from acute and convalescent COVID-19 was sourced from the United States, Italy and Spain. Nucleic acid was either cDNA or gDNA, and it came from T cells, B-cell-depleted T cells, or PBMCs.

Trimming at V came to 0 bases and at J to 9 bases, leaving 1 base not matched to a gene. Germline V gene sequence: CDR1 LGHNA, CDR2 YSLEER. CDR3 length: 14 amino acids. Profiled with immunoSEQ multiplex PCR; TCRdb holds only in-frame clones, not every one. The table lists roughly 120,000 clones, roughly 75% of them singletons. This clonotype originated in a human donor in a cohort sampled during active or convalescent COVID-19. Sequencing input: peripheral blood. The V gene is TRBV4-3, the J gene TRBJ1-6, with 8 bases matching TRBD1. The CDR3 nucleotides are TGCGCCAGCAGCCAAGAGACAGGGGTTTCACCCCTCCACTTT. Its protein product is CASSQETGVSPLHF.